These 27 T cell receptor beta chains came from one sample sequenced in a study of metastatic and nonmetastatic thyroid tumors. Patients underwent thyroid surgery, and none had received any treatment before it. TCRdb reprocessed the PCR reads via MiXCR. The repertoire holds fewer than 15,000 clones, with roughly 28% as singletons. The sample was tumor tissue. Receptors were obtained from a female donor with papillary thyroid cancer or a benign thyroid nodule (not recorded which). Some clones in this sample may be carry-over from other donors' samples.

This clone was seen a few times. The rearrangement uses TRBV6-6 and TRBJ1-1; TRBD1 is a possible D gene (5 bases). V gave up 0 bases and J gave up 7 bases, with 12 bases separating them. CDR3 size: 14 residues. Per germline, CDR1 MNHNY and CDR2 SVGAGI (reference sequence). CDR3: CASSYSRQPIEAFF. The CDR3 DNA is TGTGCCAGCAGTTACTCGAGACAGCCGATTGAAGCTTTCTTT.

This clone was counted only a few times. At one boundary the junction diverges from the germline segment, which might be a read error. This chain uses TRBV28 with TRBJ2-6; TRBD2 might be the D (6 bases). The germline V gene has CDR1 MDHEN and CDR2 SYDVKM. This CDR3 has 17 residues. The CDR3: CVSIRGMRGPGANVLTF. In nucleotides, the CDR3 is TGTGTCAGCATTAGAGGGATGCGGGGCCCTGGGGCCAACGTCCTGACTTTC. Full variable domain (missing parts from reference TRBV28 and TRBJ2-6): DVKVTQSSRYLVKRTGEKVFLECVQDMDHENMFWYRQDPGLGLRLIYFSYDVKMKEKGDIPEGYSVSREKKERFSLILESASTNQTSMYLCVSIRGMRGPGANVLTFGAGSRLTVL.

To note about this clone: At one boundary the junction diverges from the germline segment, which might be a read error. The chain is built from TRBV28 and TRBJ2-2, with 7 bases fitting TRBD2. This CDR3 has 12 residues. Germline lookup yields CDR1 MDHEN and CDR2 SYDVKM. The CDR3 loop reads CVSSGEGRELFF. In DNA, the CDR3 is TGTGTCAGCAGCGGGGAAGGTCGGGAGCTGTTTTTT.

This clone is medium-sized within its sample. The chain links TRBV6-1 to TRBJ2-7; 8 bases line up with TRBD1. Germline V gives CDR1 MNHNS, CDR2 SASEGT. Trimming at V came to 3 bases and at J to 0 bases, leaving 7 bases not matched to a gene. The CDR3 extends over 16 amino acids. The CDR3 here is CASSDTGQATSYEQYF. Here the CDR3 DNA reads TGTGCCAGCAGTGACACGGGACAGGCGACCTCCTACGAGCAGTACTTC.

CDR3: CASSLGLAGGPYEQYF. The CDR3 nucleotides read TGCGCCAGCAGCTTGGGACTAGCGGGAGGCCCCTACGAGCAGTACTTC. The V and J genes are TRBV5-1 and TRBJ2-7, with TRBD2 identical over 13 bases. Germline CDR1 and CDR2: SGHRS and YFSETQ. The CDR3 consists of 16 residues. Trimming cost V 0 bases and J 2 bases; bases outside gene matches: 2.

The CDR3 sequence is CSAIWGAGWGYTF. The CDR3 nucleotides read TGCAGTGCTATCTGGGGGGCAGGGTGGGGCTACACCTTC. The J gene is TRBJ1-2, the V gene TRBV20-1, with D perhaps matching TRBD1 (6 bases). The CDR3 spans 13 residues. The V end lost 4 bases, the J end lost 8 bases, and 17 bases lay between the germline ends. Germline loops: CDR1 DFQATT, CDR2 SNEGSKA (reference sequence).

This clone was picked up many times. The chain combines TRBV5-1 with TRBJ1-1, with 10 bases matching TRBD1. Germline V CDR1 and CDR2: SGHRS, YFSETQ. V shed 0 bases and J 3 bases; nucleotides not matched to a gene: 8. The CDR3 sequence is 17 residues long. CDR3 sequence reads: CASSLAGRDRGDTEAFF. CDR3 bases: TGCGCCAGCAGCTTGGCCGGAAGGGACAGGGGAGACACTGAAGCTTTCTTT.

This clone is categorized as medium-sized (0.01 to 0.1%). CDR3 in amino acids: CASRGSTGVDTQYF. CDR3 coding DNA: TGTGCCAGCAGGGGTTCGACAGGGGTGGATACGCAGTATTTT. The chain couples TRBV6-1 to TRBJ2-3; TRBD1 aligns across 8 bases. The V gene end was trimmed by 6 bases and the J gene end by 6 bases; junction bases not matched to a gene: 8. CDR3 length: 14 residues. CDR1 and CDR2 (germline): MNHNS, SASEGT.

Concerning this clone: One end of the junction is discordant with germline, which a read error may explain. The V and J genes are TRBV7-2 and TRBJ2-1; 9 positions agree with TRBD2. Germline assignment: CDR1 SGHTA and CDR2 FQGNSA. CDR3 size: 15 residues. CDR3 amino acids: CAISLGTSWNYEQFF. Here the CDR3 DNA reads TGTGCCATCAGCTTAGGGACTAGCTGGAACTATGAGCAGTTCTTC.

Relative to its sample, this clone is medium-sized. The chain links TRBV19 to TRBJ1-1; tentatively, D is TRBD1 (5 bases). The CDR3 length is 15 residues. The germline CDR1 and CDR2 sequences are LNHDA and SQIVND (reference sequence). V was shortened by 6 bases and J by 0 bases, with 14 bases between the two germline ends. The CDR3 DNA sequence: TGTGCCAGTAGCCGGGACGGATCTATGAACACTGAAGCTTTCTTT. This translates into CASSRDGSMNTEAFF.

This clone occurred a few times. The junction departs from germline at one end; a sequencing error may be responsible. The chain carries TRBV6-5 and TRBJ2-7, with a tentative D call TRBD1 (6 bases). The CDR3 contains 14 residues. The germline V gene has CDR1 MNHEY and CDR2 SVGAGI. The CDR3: CASRYRDGHYGQYF. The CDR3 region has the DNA TGTGCCAGCAGATACAGGGACGGGCACTACGGGCAGTACTTC.

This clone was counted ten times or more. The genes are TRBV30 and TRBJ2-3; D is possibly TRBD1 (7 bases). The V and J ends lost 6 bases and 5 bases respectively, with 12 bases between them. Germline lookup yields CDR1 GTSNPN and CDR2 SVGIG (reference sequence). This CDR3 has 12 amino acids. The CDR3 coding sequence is TGTGCCTGCTACCAGGGGGGAGATACGCAGTATTTT. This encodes CACYQGGDTQYF.

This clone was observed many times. CDR3 loop: CASRPGTGVDTQYF. The CDR3 bases are TGTGCCAGCAGACCCGGGACAGGGGTAGATACGCAGTATTTT. The chain couples TRBV6-1 to TRBJ2-3; 10 positions match TRBD1. Germline V CDR1 and CDR2: MNHNS, SASEGT. This CDR3 is 14 amino acids long. After removal of 6 bases from V and 5 bases from J, the junction contained 5 bases not matched to a gene.

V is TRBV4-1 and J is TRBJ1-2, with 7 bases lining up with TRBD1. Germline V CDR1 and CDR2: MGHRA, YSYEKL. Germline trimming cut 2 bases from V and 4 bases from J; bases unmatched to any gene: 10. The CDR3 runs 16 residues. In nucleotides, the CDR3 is TGCGCCAGCAGCCAAACGACAGGGCATTCTTCCTATGGCTACACCTTC. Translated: CASSQTTGHSSYGYTF.

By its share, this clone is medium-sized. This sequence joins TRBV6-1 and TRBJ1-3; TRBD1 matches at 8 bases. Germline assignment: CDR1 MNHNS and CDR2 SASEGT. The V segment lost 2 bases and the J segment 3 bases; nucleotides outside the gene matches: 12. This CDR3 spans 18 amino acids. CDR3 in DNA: TGTGCCAGCAGTGAATATCCAGGGGGCTTCACGGTTGGAAACACCATATATTTT. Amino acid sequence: CASSEYPGGFTVGNTIYF.

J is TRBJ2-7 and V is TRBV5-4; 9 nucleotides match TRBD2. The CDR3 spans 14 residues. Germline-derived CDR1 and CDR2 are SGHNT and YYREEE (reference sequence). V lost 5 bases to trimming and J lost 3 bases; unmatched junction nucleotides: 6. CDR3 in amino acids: CASRLSGRSYEQYF. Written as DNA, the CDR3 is TGTGCCAGCAGACTTAGCGGGAGAAGCTACGAGCAGTACTTC.

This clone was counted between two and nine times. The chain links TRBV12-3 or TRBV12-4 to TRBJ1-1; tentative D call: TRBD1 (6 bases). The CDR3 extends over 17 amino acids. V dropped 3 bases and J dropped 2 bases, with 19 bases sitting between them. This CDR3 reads CASSFGRTGFVNTEAFF. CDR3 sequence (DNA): TGTGCCAGCAGTTTTGGCCGAACAGGGTTTGTTAACACTGAAGCTTTCTTT.

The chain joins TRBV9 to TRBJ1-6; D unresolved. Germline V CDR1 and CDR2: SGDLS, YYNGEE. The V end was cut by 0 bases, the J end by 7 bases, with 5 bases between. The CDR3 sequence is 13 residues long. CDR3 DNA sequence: TGTGCCAGCAGCGTAGACGGCAATTCACCCCTCCACTTT. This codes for CASSVDGNSPLHF.

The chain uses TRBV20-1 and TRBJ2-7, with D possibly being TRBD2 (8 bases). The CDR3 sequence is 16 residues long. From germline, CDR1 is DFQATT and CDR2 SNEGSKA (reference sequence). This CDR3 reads CSVLAGPRGRGYEQYF. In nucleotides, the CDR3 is TGCAGCGTCCTAGCGGGTCCCAGGGGGAGGGGCTACGAGCAGTACTTC.

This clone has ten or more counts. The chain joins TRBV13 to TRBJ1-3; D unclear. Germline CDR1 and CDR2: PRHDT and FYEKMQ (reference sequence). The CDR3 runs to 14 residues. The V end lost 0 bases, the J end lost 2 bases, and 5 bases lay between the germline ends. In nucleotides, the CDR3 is TGTGCCAGCAGCTTAGGCCCCACTGGAAACACCATATATTTT. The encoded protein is CASSLGPTGNTIYF. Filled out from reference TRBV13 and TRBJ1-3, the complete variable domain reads AAGVIQSPRHLIKEKRETATLKCYPIPRHDTVYWYQQGPGQDPQFLISFYEKMQSDKGSIPDRFSAQQFSDYHSELNMSSLELGDSALYFCASSLGPTGNTIYFGEGSWLTVV.

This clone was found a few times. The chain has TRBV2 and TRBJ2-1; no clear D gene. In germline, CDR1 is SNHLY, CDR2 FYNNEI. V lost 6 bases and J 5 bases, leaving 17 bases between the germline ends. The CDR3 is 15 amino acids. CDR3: CASRYSAQPNNEQFF. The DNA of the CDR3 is TGTGCCAGCAGATACAGTGCCCAACCTAACAATGAGCAGTTCTTC.

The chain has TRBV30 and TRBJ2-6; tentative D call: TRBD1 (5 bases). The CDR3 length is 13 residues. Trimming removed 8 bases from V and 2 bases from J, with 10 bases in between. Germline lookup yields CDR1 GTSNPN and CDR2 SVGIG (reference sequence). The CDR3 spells CARQGTGANVLTF. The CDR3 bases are TGTGCCCGTCAGGGAACTGGGGCCAACGTCCTGACTTTC.

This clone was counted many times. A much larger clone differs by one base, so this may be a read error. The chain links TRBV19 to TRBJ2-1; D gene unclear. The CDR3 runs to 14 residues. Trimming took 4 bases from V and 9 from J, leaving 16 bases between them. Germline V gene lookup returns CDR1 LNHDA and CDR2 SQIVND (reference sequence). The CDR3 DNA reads TGTGCCAGTAGTACGGAGAGCAGGAAGGGTGAGCAGTTCTTC. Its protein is CASSTESRKGEQFF.

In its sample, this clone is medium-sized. The CDR3 DNA is TGTGCCTGGAGTGTACGTAGCGGGAGGGGGGAGCAGTACTTC. Amino acids: CAWSVRSGRGEQYF. The rearrangement links TRBV30 to TRBJ2-7, with 11 bases that match TRBD2. The CDR3 covers 14 residues. The V and J ends lost 0 bases and 7 bases, in that order; junction bases with no gene match: 5. Germline values: CDR1 GTSNPN, CDR2 SVGIG (reference sequence).

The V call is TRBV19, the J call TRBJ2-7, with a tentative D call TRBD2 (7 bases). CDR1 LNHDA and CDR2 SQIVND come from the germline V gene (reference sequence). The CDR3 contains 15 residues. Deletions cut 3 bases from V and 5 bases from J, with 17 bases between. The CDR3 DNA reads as TGTGCCAGTAGTATGGGGGGGGCAGGGGAGGACGAGCAGTACTTC. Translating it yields CASSMGGAGEDEQYF.

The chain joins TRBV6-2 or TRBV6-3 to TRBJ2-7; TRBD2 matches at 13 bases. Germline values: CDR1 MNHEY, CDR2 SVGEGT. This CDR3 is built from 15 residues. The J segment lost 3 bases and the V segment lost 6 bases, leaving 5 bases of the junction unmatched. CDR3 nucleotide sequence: TGTGCCAGCAGCCCGAGACTAGCGGGAGGCTACGAGCAGTACTTC. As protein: CASSPRLAGGYEQYF.

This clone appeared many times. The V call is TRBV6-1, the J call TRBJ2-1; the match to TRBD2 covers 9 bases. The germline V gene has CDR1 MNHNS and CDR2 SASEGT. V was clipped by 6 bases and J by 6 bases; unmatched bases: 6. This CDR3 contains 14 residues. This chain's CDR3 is CASSVAGEGNEQFF. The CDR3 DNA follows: TGTGCCAGCAGCGTAGCGGGAGAGGGCAATGAGCAGTTCTTC.